This is a list of T cell receptor beta chains from one sample in a study of beta chain features in type 1 diabetes. TCRdb's table, derived via immunoSEQ multiplex PCR, lists solely in-frame clones and lacks some. This sample has 350,000 to 450,000 clones, with less than 15% found just once. The sample consisted of naive CD4+ T cells from blood. These receptors originate from a woman younger than 35 in good health. Both conserved end residues are part of each CDR3. Fields, in order: J gene, D gene, V gene, clone size, CDR3 DNA, CDR3 protein. A D gene is named only where the DNA matches it firmly. The size of a clone is reported for some rows only, either as once, few or many, or as a class for expanded clones.

>TRBJ2-5|-|TRBV9|few
TGTGCCAGCAGCGTCGCGACTCCAAAAGAGACCCAGTACTTC
CASSVATPKETQYF
>TRBJ2-5|-|TRBV30|few
TGTGCCTGGAGTCGCGGCGGAGAGACCCAGTACTTC
CAWSRGGETQYF
>TRBJ1-2|-|TRBV2|few
TGTGCCAGCAGTGACAGGGGTAACTATGGCTACACCTTC
CASSDRGNYGYTF
>TRBJ2-1|TRBD2|TRBV29-1|-
TGCAGCGTTGGGGGGGTTCTAGCGGGAGGGCCAGGTTTCTACAATGAGCAGTTCTTC
CSVGGVLAGGPGFYNEQFF
>TRBJ2-7|-|TRBV6-1|few
TGTGCCAGTTTAAAGAAGCCCTACGAGCAGTACTTC
CASLKKPYEQYF
>TRBJ2-1|-|TRBV7-2|-
TGTGCCAGCAGCTCGGGACTGCCCGGGGAGCAGTTCTTC
CASSSGLPGEQFF
>TRBJ2-1|-|TRBV19|few
TGTGCCAGTAGTATATCTGGGAGCTCCTACAATGAGCAGTTCTTC
CASSISGSSYNEQFF
>TRBJ1-1|TRBD1|TRBV5-1|few
TGCGCCAGCAGCTCCATGCCGGGACAGATAAACCAAGCTTTCTTT
CASSSMPGQINQAFF
>TRBJ2-7|TRBD2|TRBV11-1|-
TGTGCCAGCAGCAGGGACTACGATTTAAGGTTGGACGAGCAGTACTTC
CASSRDYDLRLDEQYF
>TRBJ2-5|-|TRBV4-2|-
TGTGCCAGCAGCCAGACCGGGGAGACCCAGTACTTC
CASSQTGETQYF
>TRBJ1-1|-|TRBV29-1|-
TGCAGCGTTGAATTCGTTTCGGGGAAGGCTGAAGCTTTCTTT
CSVEFVSGKAEAFF
>TRBJ1-1|-|TRBV7-9|few
TGTGCCAGCAGCTCGGGGGGGACTGCGAGCACTGAAGCTTTCTTT
CASSSGGTASTEAFF
>TRBJ2-3|-|TRBV4-2|few
TGTGCCAGCAGCCAAGTAACTGTCACAGATACGCAGTATTTT
CASSQVTVTDTQYF
>TRBJ1-1|-|TRBV2|-
TGTGCCAGCAGTGGTGGGCAGAACACTGAAGCTTTCTTT
CASSGGQNTEAFF
>TRBJ2-5|-|TRBV20-1|-
TGCAGTGCTAGTATAGAGACCCAGTACTTC
CSASIETQYF
>TRBJ1-3|-|TRBV6-6|few
TGTGCCATCCGACAGAGCTCTGGAAACACCATATATTTT
CAIRQSSGNTIYF
>TRBJ1-1|-|TRBV29-1|-
TGCAGCGTTGAAGATTTTCGGGGAAAAGCTTTCTTT
CSVEDFRGKAFF
>TRBJ1-1|TRBD1|TRBV7-6|few
TGTGCCAGCAGCTTACTCCCGGGACAGGGACAAAGACAAGCTTTCTTT
CASSLLPGQGQRQAFF
>TRBJ2-2|TRBD1|TRBV29-1|few
TGCAGCGTTACAGGGGGGACCGGGGAGCTGTTTTTT
CSVTGGTGELFF
>TRBJ2-7|-|TRBV13|-
TGTGCCAGCAGTCCCTATCCAGGGTCTTGGTACGAGCAGTACTTC
CASSPYPGSWYEQYF
>TRBJ1-2|-|TRBV30|few
TGTGCCTGGAGCTGGGCAGGGGAAGGCTACACCTTC
CAWSWAGEGYTF
>TRBJ2-2|TRBD2|TRBV7-2|few
TGTGCCAGAACCACCTCGGCGGCTAGCGGGAGGATTAACGGGGAGCTGTTTTTT
CARTTSAASGRINGELFF
>TRBJ2-5|-|TRBV15|-
TGTGCCACCAGCAGAGCGGGAAGCTCAGAGACCCAGTACTTC
CATSRAGSSETQYF
>TRBJ2-7|-|TRBV7-9|-
TGTGCCAGCAGCTTTTATGACGAGCAGTACTTC
CASSFYDEQYF
>TRBJ2-7|TRBD1|TRBV6-5|few
TGTGCCAGCACCTTTGGACAGGGGAGAAGAGAGCAGTACTTC
CASTFGQGRREQYF
>TRBJ1-3|TRBD1|TRBV7-6|few
TGTGCCAGCAGCTTAGTTGACAGGGCCGACAAAAACACCATATATTTT
CASSLVDRADKNTIYF
>TRBJ2-5|TRBD1|TRBV18|few
TGTGCCAGCTCACGAAGGACAGGCGGAGAGACCCAGTACTTC
CASSRRTGGETQYF
>TRBJ1-5|TRBD1|TRBV5-1|few
TGCGCCAGCAGCCCTGACAGGGAAGGCCAGCCCCAGCATTTT
CASSPDREGQPQHF
>TRBJ2-5|-|TRBV28|few
TGTGCCAGCAGTAACAGGGAGTCCTACCAGTACTTC
CASSNRESYQYF
>TRBJ1-1|TRBD1|TRBV10-3|few
TGTGCCATCACGGACAGGGCGAACACTGAAGCTTTCTTT
CAITDRANTEAFF
>TRBJ2-7|TRBD1|TRBV7-3|-
TGTGCCAGCAGTGGCGGACAGGGCTACGAGCAGTACTTC
CASSGGQGYEQYF
>TRBJ2-7|TRBD2|TRBV5-1|-
TGCGCCAGCAGCTTAGAATGGACTAGCGGGAGGAACGAGCAGTACTTC
CASSLEWTSGRNEQYF
>TRBJ1-1|-|TRBV19|-
TGTGCCAGTAGCGGGGGTAGATATACTGAAGCTTTCTTT
CASSGGRYTEAFF
>TRBJ2-5|TRBD2|TRBV11-1|-
TGTGCCAGCAGCTACGCGGGAGGTAGGGAGACCCAGTACTTC
CASSYAGGRETQYF
>TRBJ1-5|-|TRBV7-9|-
TGTGCCAGCAGCCCTCCGGGACACAAAAATCAGCCCCAGCATTTT
CASSPPGHKNQPQHF
>TRBJ2-7|-|TRBV7-9|-
TGTGCCAGCAGCTTAAGAGGGACAAGACCCTACGAGCAGTACTTC
CASSLRGTRPYEQYF
>TRBJ1-5|-|TRBV5-1|few
TGCGCCAGCAGCTTGGGACCCGCGGGGAATCAGCCCCAGCATTTT
CASSLGPAGNQPQHF
>TRBJ2-5|-|TRBV7-6|few
TGTGCCAGCAGCTTAGAAGCGAGCCAAGAGACCCAGTACTTC
CASSLEASQETQYF
>TRBJ2-7|TRBD1|TRBV28|few
TGTGCCAGCAGGATGACAGGGGGTGTTTACGAGCAGTACTTC
CASRMTGGVYEQYF
>TRBJ2-7|-|TRBV7-3|-
TGTGCCAGCAGTCAGGGGACGCCGCCCTACGAGCAGTACTTC
CASSQGTPPYEQYF
>TRBJ2-2|-|TRBV28|few
TGTGCCAGCAGACAGACCGGGGAGCTGTTTTTT
CASRQTGELFF
>TRBJ2-1|TRBD1|TRBV7-9|-
TGTGCCAGCAGCCTGGGACAGGGGAGACATGAGCAGTTCTTC
CASSLGQGRHEQFF
>TRBJ2-6|-|TRBV6-1|few
TGTGCCAGCAGTGTCCAGGGTAGGGGGTCTGGGGCCAACGTCCTGACTTTC
CASSVQGRGSGANVLTF
>TRBJ1-2|TRBD1|TRBV14|few
TGTGCCAGCAGCCGGGCAGGGGGTGCTAACTATGGCTACACCTTC
CASSRAGGANYGYTF
>TRBJ1-4|-|TRBV5-1|few
TGCGCCAGCAGCTGGGACACTCCGGAAATCCTGTTTTTT
CASSWDTPEILFF
>TRBJ1-5|-|TRBV10-3|-
TGTGCCATCAGTGAGTCTACAGATAGCAATCAGCCCCAGCATTTT
CAISESTDSNQPQHF
>TRBJ2-5|TRBD2|TRBV5-1|-
TGCGCCAGCAGCAGACAGACTAGCGGGATCCAAGAGACCCAGTACTTC
CASSRQTSGIQETQYF
>TRBJ2-1|-|TRBV18|few
TGTGCCAGCTCACCTCTGGGGTCTTTAGGGGATGAGCAGTTCTTC
CASSPLGSLGDEQFF
>TRBJ2-7|-|TRBV30|few
TGTGCCTGGGGGCGGGGAGACGAGCAGTACTTC
CAWGRGDEQYF
>TRBJ1-1|-|TRBV30|few
TGTGCCTGGAGACAGGCACCTGAAGCTTTCTTT
CAWRQAPEAFF
>TRBJ2-2|-|TRBV18|few
TGTGCCAGCTCACCGCCCGGTCTACACACCGGGGAGCTGTTTTTT
CASSPPGLHTGELFF
>TRBJ2-7|-|TRBV14|-
TGTGCCAGCAGCCAAGGTTTAGGGAGATCTTACGAGCAGTACTTC
CASSQGLGRSYEQYF
>TRBJ2-1|-|TRBV4-3|few
TGCGCCAGCAGCCAAGAAGGCGGGTACTACAATGAGCAGTTCTTC
CASSQEGGYYNEQFF
>TRBJ1-3|-|TRBV30|few
TGTGCCTGGAGGCGGACTGAGAGCTCTGGAAACACCATATATTTT
CAWRRTESSGNTIYF